The T cell receptor (beta chain) under discussion was sequenced for a study of blood T cell repertoires in COVID-19. Study-wide context: COVID-19 samples collected from the United States, Italy and Spain covered acute and convalescent phases. T cells, B-cell-depleted T cells, or PBMCs supplied cDNA or gDNA.

The repertoire was sequenced with immunoSEQ multiplex PCR; TCRdb's copy has only in-frame clones and lacks some. The sample carries some 70,000 clones, 91% recorded once. Seattle enrolled patients during active infection and tracked them longitudinally. V lost 5 bases, J lost 3 bases, and 13 bases stayed unmatched. Germline CDR1 reads LNHDA; CDR2 reads SQIVND (reference sequence). This CDR3 is built from 17 residues. The receptor's source is a middle-aged man with COVID-19, enrolled during active disease. Specimen: peripheral blood. The rearrangement joins TRBV19 to TRBJ1-1, with 9 bases identical to TRBD1. CDR3 loop: CASSPLLGQGSHTEAFF. In DNA form, the CDR3 reads TGTGCCAGTAGTCCCCTCCTGGGACAGGGCAGTCACACTGAAGCTTTCTTT.